The T cell receptor beta chain described here comes from a study of CD8+ T cells in alopecia areata. Overall study findings and caveats: Tofacitinib significantly brought down scalp clonality and expanded CD8+ clones among top 100.

For this clone: Its antigen is as yet unknown.

The treatment: oral pan-JAK inhibitor, 5-10 mg twice daily. The CDR3 is 13 residues long. Germline-derived CDR1 and CDR2 are GTSNPN and SVGIG (reference sequence). The trim removed 5 bases at V and 11 bases at J, leaving 10 bases unmatched. TCR sequencing used cDNA made by reverse transcription of extracted RNA. Some clones are missing from TCRdb's copy, which holds only in-frame ones; the method was immunoSEQ multiplex PCR. Among about 200,000 clones listed, more than 50% were seen once. J is TRBJ1-5 and V is TRBV30, with TRBD1 matching over 9 bases. Sequenced here: CD4+ T cells sorted from blood, sampled at week 24, from a patient treated with tofacitinib. The source of this sequence is a human donor with alopecia areata. The CDR3 region is CAWGQGLAWAQHF. Written as DNA, the CDR3 is TGTGCCTGGGGACAGGGGCTGGCTTGGGCCCAGCATTTT.